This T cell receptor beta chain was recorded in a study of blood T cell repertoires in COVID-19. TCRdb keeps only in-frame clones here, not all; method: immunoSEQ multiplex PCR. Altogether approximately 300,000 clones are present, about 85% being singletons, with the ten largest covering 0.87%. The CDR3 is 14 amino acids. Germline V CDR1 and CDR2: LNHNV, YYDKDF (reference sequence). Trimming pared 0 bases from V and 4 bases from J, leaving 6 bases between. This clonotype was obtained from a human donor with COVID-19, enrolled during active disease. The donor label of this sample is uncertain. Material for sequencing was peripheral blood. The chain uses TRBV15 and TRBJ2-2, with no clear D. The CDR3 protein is CATSRELPTGELFF. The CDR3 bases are TGTGCCACCAGCAGAGAACTACCCACCGGGGAGCTGTTTTTT. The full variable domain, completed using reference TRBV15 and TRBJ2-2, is DAMVIQNPRYQVTQFGKPVTLSCSQTLNHNVMYWYQQKSSQAPKLLFHYYDKDFNNEADTPDNFQSRRPNTSFCFLDIRSPGLGDTAMYLCATSRELPTGELFFGEGSRLTVL.